These T cell receptor beta chains were read from a single sample in a study of CD8 T cells in ankylosing spondylitis. In TCRdb, the 5' RACE reads were re-called with MiXCR into one record per CDR3 protein. This table holds 35,000 to 50,000 distinct CDR3 sequences, approximately 3.6% found once. Sequences were obtained from blood, either unsorted or a sorted T cell fraction (not recorded which). Receptors were obtained from a female donor with ankylosing spondylitis or in good health (not recorded which). Each CDR3 is given without its conserved first and last residue. Fields, in order: V gene, J gene, CDR3 protein.

v_gene: TRBV9
j_gene: TRBJ1-6
CDR3aa: ASSVFRENSPLH

v_gene: TRBV9
j_gene: TRBJ2-1
CDR3aa: ASSVDGGSYNEQF

v_gene: TRBV9
j_gene: TRBJ2-3
CDR3aa: ASSGRRQGVTDTQY

v_gene: TRBV9
j_gene: TRBJ2-1
CDR3aa: ASTMGLAGENEQF

v_gene: TRBV9
j_gene: TRBJ1-2
CDR3aa: ASSVGRSYGYT

v_gene: TRBV9
j_gene: TRBJ1-5
CDR3aa: ASTPGPSGNQPQH

v_gene: TRBV9
j_gene: TRBJ2-1
CDR3aa: ASSGGNSYNEQF

v_gene: TRBV9
j_gene: TRBJ2-5
CDR3aa: ASSVGAGGPQETQY

v_gene: TRBV9
j_gene: TRBJ1-4
CDR3aa: ASSVELDHNEKLF

v_gene: TRBV9
j_gene: TRBJ2-1
CDR3aa: ASSVGTPGGPPNEQF

v_gene: TRBV9
j_gene: TRBJ1-1
CDR3aa: ASSVTGLQDTEAF

v_gene: TRBV9
j_gene: TRBJ1-5
CDR3aa: ASSVEDNQPQH

v_gene: TRBV9
j_gene: TRBJ2-3
CDR3aa: ASSVESTDTQY

v_gene: TRBV9
j_gene: TRBJ2-5
CDR3aa: ASSKEGRAQETQY

v_gene: TRBV9
j_gene: TRBJ1-6
CDR3aa: ASSLRGREMGSPLH

v_gene: TRBV9
j_gene: TRBJ2-7
CDR3aa: ASSVGVVSDEQY

v_gene: TRBV9
j_gene: TRBJ2-7
CDR3aa: ASSTSGTSGAYEQY

v_gene: TRBV9
j_gene: TRBJ2-7
CDR3aa: ASSVGQSSYEQY

v_gene: TRBV9
j_gene: TRBJ2-1
CDR3aa: ASSVASGVHNEQF

v_gene: TRBV9
j_gene: TRBJ1-1
CDR3aa: ASSPRGSEAF

v_gene: TRBV9
j_gene: TRBJ1-1
CDR3aa: ASSDRAMGNTEAF

v_gene: TRBV9
j_gene: TRBJ2-1
CDR3aa: ASSPGIYNEQF

v_gene: TRBV9
j_gene: TRBJ2-1
CDR3aa: ASSVGQAPNEQF

v_gene: TRBV9
j_gene: TRBJ2-3
CDR3aa: ASSAGTGGGITDTQY